The clone carrying this TCR beta chain was picked up many times. Its antigen is undetermined. The sample belongs to a study of T cells in Graves' hyperthyroidism and ophthalmopathy. Overall study context: Upon initial diagnosis and before any treatment, peripheral blood was collected.

Diagnosing involved the use of clinical symptoms, serum thyroxine and TRAb, thyroid ultrasound and orbital computed tomography. General observations from the study: Model output signaled ophthalmopathy a median approximately 6 months ahead of onset. Among thyroid clonotypes expanded above 0.001, most also appeared in blood.

V lost 6 bases and J 4 bases, leaving 6 bases between the germline ends. The CDR3 consists of 12 residues. Per the germline V gene, CDR1 is SEHNR and CDR2 is FQNEAQ (reference sequence). What was amplified from RNA transcripts were TCR beta CDR3 regions. The HTBI set primed first-round TCR CDR3 RT-PCR. TCRdb passed the multiplex PCR reads through MiXCR, listing each CDR3 protein once. This sample has 250,000 to 400,000 distinct CDR3 sequences, with approximately 15% found just once. This receptor was obtained from a woman in her forties with Graves' ophthalmopathy. The sequenced sample was blood. The genes are TRBV7-9 and TRBJ2-2; the D gene could be TRBD1 or TRBD2 (5 bases each). This CDR3 is CASRGVTGELFF. The CDR3 coding sequence is TGTGCCAGCAGGGGGGTCACCGGGGAGCTGTTTTTT.